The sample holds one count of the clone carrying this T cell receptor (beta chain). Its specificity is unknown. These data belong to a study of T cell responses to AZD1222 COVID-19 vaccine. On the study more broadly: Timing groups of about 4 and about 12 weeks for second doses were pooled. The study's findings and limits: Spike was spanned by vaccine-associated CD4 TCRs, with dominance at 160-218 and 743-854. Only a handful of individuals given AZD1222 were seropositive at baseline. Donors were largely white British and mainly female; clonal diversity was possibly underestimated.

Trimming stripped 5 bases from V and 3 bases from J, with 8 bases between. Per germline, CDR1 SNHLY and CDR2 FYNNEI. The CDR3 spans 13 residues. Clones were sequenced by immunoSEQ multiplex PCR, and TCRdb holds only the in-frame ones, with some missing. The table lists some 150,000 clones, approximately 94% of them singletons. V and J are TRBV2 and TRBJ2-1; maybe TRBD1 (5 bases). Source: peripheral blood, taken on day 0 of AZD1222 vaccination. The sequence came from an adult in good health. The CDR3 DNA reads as TGTGCCAGCAGTTTGGACAACTACAATGAGCAGTTCTTC. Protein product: CASSLDNYNEQFF.